Below, one TCR beta chain is given with its context. Per the germline V gene, CDR1 is SGHDN and CDR2 is FVKESK. This CDR3 region has 21 residues. The trim removed 6 bases at V and 9 bases at J, leaving 31 bases unmatched. The data were taken from a study of blood T cell repertoires in COVID-19. In the authors' methods: Estimates of nucleated cell counts were drawn from the amplification of reference gene primers. Data came from immunoSEQ multiplex PCR; TCRdb stores just in-frame clones and leaves some out. The V and J calls and the clone size are those of that table, but D and trimming were determined from the DNA. The repertoire holds roughly 250,000 clones, with about 83% as singletons.

The receptor comes from a human donor in a cohort sampled during active COVID-19. Sequenced sample: peripheral blood. The rearrangement links TRBV14 to TRBJ2-1, with 8 bases aligning to TRBD1. CDR3 protein: CASSPIDPGQVVSARRGEQFF. CDR3 DNA: TGTGCCAGCAGTCCAATAGACCCGGGACAGGTCGTTTCTGCGAGGAGGGGTGAGCAGTTCTTC.